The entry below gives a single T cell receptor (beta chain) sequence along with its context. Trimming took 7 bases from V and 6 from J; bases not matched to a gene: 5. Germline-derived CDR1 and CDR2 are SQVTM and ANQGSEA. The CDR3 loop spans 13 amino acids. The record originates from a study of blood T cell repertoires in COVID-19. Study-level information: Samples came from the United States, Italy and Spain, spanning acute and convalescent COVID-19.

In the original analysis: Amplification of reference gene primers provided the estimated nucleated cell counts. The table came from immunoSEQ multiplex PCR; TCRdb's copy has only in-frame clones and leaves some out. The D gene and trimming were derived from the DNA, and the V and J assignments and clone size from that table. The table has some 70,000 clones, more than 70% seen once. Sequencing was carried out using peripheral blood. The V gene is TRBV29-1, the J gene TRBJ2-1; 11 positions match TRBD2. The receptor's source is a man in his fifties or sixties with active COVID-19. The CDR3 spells CSASGLAVNEQFF. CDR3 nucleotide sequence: TGCAGCGCCTCGGGACTAGCGGTCAATGAGCAGTTCTTC.